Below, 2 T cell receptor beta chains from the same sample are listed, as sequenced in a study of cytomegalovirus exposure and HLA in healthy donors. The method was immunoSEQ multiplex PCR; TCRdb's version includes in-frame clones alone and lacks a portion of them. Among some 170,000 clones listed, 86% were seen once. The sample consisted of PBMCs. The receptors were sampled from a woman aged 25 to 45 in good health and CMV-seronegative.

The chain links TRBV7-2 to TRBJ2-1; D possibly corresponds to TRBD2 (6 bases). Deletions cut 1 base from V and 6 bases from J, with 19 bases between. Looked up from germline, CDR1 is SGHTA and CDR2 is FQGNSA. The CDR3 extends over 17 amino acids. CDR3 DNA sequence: TGTGCCAGCAGCTTAGTATGGGGCGGAGGGAGACGCAATGAGCAGTTCTTC. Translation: CASSLVWGGGRRNEQFF.

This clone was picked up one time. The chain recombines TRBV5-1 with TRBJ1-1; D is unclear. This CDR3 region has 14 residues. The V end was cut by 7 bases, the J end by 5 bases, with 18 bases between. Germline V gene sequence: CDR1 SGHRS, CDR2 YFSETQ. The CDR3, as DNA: TGCGCCAGCTTGGCTTGGGCTGGGGAAACTGAAGCTTTCTTT. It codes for CASLAWAGETEAFF.